This TCR beta chain is from a study of blood T cell repertoires in COVID-19. On the study more broadly: The cDNA or gDNA used as material had been derived from T cells, B-cell-depleted T cells, or PBMCs.

This CDR3 is built from 17 residues. Deletions cut 5 bases from V and 0 bases from J, with 15 bases between. Germline loops: CDR1 SGHDT, CDR2 YYEEEE. In the authors' workflow: For nucleated cells, counts were estimated from reference gene primer amplification. Profiled with immunoSEQ multiplex PCR; TCRdb holds only in-frame clones, not every one. That table is the source of V, J and clone size, and D and trimming were worked out from the DNA. The data contain about 330,000 clones, roughly 90% of them singletons. In its sample, this clone was seen a few times. This sequence originates from a man younger than 35 who had recovered from COVID-19. The rearrangement uses TRBV5-6 and TRBJ1-6; D might be TRBD1 (5 bases). The sample was peripheral blood. CDR3: CASSLQGSLSYNSPLHF. The CDR3 bases are TGTGCCAGCAGTCTGCAGGGCTCCCTCTCCTATAATTCACCCCTCCACTTT.